This T cell receptor (beta chain) is drawn from a study of cytomegalovirus exposure and HLA in healthy donors. CDR3 length: 10 residues. Trimming took 6 bases from V and 11 from J, leaving 8 bases between them. CDR1 and CDR2 from the germline V gene are MDHEN and SYDVKM. The PCR made use of 60 Vbeta and 13 Jbeta primers. Data came from immunoSEQ multiplex PCR; TCRdb stores just in-frame clones and leaves some out. The sample yields 170,000 or so clones, around 74% seen once. The chain links TRBV28 to TRBJ1-5; no clear D gene. The sequence came from a male donor in good health and CMV-seronegative. The sequenced sample was PBMCs. The CDR3 nucleotides read TGTGCCAGCAGGGAGGTATCCCAGCATTTT. Its protein is CASREVSQHF.